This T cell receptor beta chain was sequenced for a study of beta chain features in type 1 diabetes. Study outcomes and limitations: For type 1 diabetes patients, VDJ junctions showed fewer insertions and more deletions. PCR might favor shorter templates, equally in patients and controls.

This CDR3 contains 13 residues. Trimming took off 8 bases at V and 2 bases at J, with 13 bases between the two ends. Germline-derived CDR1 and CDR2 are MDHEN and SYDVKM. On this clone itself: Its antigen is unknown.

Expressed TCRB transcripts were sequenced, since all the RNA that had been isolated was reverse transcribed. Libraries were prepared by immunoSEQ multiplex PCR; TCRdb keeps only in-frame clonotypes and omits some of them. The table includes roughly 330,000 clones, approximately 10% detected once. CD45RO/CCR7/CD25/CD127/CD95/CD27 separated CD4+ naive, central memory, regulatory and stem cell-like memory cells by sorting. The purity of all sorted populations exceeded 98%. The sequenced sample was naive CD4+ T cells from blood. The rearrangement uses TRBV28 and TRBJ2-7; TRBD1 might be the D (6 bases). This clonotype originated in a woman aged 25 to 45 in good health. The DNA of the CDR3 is TGTGCCAGCGGTGGGGGCCAGGCCTACGAGCAGTACTTC. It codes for CASGGGQAYEQYF.